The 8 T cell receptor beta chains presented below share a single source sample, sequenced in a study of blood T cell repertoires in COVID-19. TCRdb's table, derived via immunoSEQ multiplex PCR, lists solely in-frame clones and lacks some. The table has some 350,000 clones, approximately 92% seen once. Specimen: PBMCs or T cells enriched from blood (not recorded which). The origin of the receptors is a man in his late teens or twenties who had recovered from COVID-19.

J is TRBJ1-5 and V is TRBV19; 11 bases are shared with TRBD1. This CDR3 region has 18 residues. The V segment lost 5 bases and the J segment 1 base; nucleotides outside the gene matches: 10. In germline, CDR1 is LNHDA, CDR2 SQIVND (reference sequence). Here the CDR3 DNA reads TGTGCCAGTAGTGCCCGGACAGGGGGCTTGGGAAGCAATCAGCCCCAGCATTTT. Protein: CASSARTGGLGSNQPQHF. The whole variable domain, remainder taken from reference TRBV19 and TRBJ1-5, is DGGITQSPKYLFRKEGQNVTLSCEQNLNHDAMYWYRQDPGQGLRLIYYSQIVNDFQKGDIAEGYSVSREKKESFPLTVTSAQKNPTAFYLCASSARTGGLGSNQPQHFGDGTRLSIL.

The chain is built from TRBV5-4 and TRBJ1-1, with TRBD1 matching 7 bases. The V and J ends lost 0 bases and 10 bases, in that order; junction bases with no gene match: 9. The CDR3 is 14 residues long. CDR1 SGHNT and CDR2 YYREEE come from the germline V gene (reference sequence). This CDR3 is CASSLASGPGGAFF. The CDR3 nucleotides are TGTGCCAGCAGCTTGGCTTCTGGGCCAGGGGGAGCTTTCTTT. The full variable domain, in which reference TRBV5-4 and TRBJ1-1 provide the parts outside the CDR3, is ETGVTQSPTHLIKTRGQQVTLRCSSQSGHNTVSWYQQALGQGPQFIFQYYREEENGRGNFPPRFSGLQFPNYSSELNVNALELDDSALYLCASSLASGPGGAFFGQGTRLTVV.

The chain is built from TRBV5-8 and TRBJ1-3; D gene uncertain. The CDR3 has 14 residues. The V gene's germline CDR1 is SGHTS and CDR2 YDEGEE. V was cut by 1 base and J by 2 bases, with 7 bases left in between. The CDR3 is CASSLWAPGNTIYF. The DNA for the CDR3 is TGTGCCAGCAGCTTGTGGGCGCCTGGAAACACCATATATTTT. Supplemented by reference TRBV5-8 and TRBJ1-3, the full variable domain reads EAGVTQSPTHLIKTRGQQATLRCSPISGHTSVYWYQQALGLGLQFLLWYDEGEERNRGNFPPRFSGRQFPNYSSELNVNALELEDSALYLCASSLWAPGNTIYFGEGSWLTVV.

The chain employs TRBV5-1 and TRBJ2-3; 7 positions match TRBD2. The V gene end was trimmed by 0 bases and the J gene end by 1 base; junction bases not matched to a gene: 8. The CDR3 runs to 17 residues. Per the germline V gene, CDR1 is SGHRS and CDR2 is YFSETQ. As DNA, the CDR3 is TGCGCCAGCAGCTTGGGGGCGGGAGAGGTTGGCACAGATACGCAGTATTTT. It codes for CASSLGAGEVGTDTQYF.

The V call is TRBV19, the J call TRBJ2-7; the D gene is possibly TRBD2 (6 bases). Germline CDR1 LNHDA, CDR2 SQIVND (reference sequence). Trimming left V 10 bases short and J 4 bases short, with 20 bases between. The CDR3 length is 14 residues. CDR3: CATRGTEGRYEQYF. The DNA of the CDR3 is TGTGCCACCCGGGGGACGGAAGGAAGGTACGAGCAGTACTTC.

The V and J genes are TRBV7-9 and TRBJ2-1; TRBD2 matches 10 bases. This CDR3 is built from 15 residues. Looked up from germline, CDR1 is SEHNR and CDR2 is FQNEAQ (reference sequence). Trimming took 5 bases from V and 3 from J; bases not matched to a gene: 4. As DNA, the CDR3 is TGTGCCAGCAGCCCGACTAGCGGGTACTACAATGAGCAGTTCTTC. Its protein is CASSPTSGYYNEQFF.

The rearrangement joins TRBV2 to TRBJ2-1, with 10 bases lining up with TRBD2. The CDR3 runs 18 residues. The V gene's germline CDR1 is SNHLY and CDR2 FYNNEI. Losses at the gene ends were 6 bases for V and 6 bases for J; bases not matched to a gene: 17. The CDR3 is CASSKAGGLGPGSNEQFF. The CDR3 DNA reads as TGTGCCAGCAGCAAAGCGGGGGGGCTCGGCCCGGGTAGCAATGAGCAGTTCTTC. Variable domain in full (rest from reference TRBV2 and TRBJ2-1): EPEVTQTPSHQVTQMGQEVILRCVPISNHLYFYWYRQILGQKVEFLVSFYNNEISEKSEIFDDQFSVERPDGSNFTLKIRSTKLEDSAMYFCASSKAGGLGPGSNEQFFGPGTRLTVL.

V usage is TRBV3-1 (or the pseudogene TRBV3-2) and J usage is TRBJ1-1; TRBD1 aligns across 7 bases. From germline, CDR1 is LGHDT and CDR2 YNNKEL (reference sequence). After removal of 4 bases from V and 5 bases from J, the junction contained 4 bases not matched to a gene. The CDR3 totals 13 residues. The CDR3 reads CASSLDRRTEAFF. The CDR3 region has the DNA TGTGCCAGCAGCCTGGACAGGAGGACTGAAGCTTTCTTT.